The sequence of this T cell receptor (beta chain) was determined in a study of blood T cell repertoires in COVID-19. The protocol was immunoSEQ multiplex PCR, while the TCRdb copy is restricted to in-frame clones and leaves out a portion. Of approximately 220,000 clones in the sample, under 90% were seen once. V dropped 10 bases and J dropped 5 bases, with 12 bases sitting between them. There are 11 residues in the CDR3. Germline V gives CDR1 LNHDA, CDR2 SQIVND (reference sequence). The sample taken for sequencing was peripheral blood. This receptor was identified in a man aged 45 to 65 with acute or convalescent COVID-19. V and J are TRBV19 and TRBJ2-7; D perhaps matches TRBD2 (6 bases). The CDR3 coding sequence is TGTGCCACCCGCACGGGGGACGAGCAGTACTTC. It yields the protein CATRTGDEQYF. The entire variable domain, with the rest obtained from reference TRBV19 and TRBJ2-7, is as follows: DGGITQSPKYLFRKEGQNVTLSCEQNLNHDAMYWYRQDPGQGLRLIYYSQIVNDFQKGDIAEGYSVSREKKESFPLTVTSAQKNPTAFYLCATRTGDEQYFGPGTRLTVT.